These 28 T cell receptor beta chains share one sample of origin, sequenced in a study of blood T cell repertoires in COVID-19. Repertoires were generated with immunoSEQ multiplex PCR, while TCRdb's copy carries only in-frame clones and drops some. The sample includes about 220,000 clones, 85% seen only once; the top ten take around 2.5%. Material for sequencing was peripheral blood. These receptors were obtained from a woman in her seventies with COVID-19, enrolled during active disease.

The gene calls are TRBV18 and TRBJ1-6, with D perhaps TRBD1 (5 bases). The V gene's germline CDR1 is KGHSH and CDR2 LQKENI. The CDR3 runs 15 residues. The V and J ends lost 4 bases and 5 bases respectively, with 12 bases between them. CDR3 sequence reads: CASSRDRPNNSPLHF. The CDR3 coding sequence is TGTGCCAGCTCACGAGACAGACCTAATAATTCACCCCTCCACTTT. Drawing the rest from reference TRBV18 and TRBJ1-6, the complete variable domain is NAGVMQNPRHLVRRRGQEARLRCSPMKGHSHVYWYRQLPEEGLKFMVYLQKENIIDESGMPKERFSAEFPKEGPSILRIQQVVRGDSAAYFCASSRDRPNNSPLHFGNGTRLTVT.

V gene TRBV30 combines with J gene TRBJ1-1; unclear D gene. Trimming pared 0 bases from V and 0 bases from J, leaving 8 bases between. Germline V CDR1 and CDR2: GTSNPN, SVGIG (reference sequence). CDR3 length: 14 amino acids. The CDR3 nucleotides are TGTGCCTGGAGTGTCCGGAGAATGAACACTGAAGCTTTCTTT. Amino acids: CAWSVRRMNTEAFF.

This clone appeared a few times. CDR3 amino acids: CASSPVEQGLNTEAFF. CDR3 coding DNA: TGTGCCAGCAGCCCCGTGGAACAGGGACTGAACACTGAAGCTTTCTTT. The chain recombines TRBV5-5 with TRBJ1-1; D perhaps matches TRBD1 (6 bases). The CDR3 totals 16 residues. The germline V gene encodes CDR1 SGHKS and CDR2 YYEKEE (reference sequence). Trimming took off 4 bases at V and 0 bases at J, with 16 bases between the two ends.

This clone has just one count. V gene TRBV5-1 combines with J gene TRBJ1-4; 8 positions match TRBD1. The CDR3 is 15 amino acids. With 7 bases clipped from V and 4 bases from J, the junction kept 9 bases outside the gene matches. Germline V gene sequence: CDR1 SGHRS, CDR2 YFSETQ. The CDR3 sequence is CASAQQGASNEKLFF. The DNA of the CDR3 is TGCGCCAGCGCGCAGCAGGGGGCGAGTAATGAAAAACTGTTTTTT.

The chain is built from TRBV19 and TRBJ2-7, with 9 bases fitting TRBD2. The CDR3 runs 15 residues. Germline assignment: CDR1 LNHDA and CDR2 SQIVND (reference sequence). V trimming: 5 bases; J trimming: 2 bases; junction bases outside the gene matches: 7. The CDR3 DNA reads as TGTGCCAGTAGTCTCCGGACTAGCGCTCCCTACGAGCAGTACTTC. Protein sequence: CASSLRTSAPYEQYF. The entire variable domain, with the rest obtained from reference TRBV19 and TRBJ2-7, is as follows: DGGITQSPKYLFRKEGQNVTLSCEQNLNHDAMYWYRQDPGQGLRLIYYSQIVNDFQKGDIAEGYSVSREKKESFPLTVTSAQKNPTAFYLCASSLRTSAPYEQYFGPGTRLTVT.

J is TRBJ2-3 and V is TRBV7-3; D unresolved. This CDR3 spans 11 amino acids. Trimming took 6 bases from V and 6 from J, leaving 7 bases between them. Germline CDR1 reads SGHTA; CDR2 reads FQGTGA. The CDR3, as DNA: TGTGCCAGCAGGGAGACGGATACGCAGTATTTT. Translation: CASRETDTQYF.

V usage is TRBV20-1 and J usage is TRBJ1-2; 10 bases are shared with TRBD1. Germline V gene sequence: CDR1 DFQATT, CDR2 SNEGSKA (reference sequence). The CDR3 is 16 amino acids. Trimming removed 3 bases from V and 4 bases from J; junction bases left unmatched: 11. The CDR3 bases are TGCAGTGCTAGTCCCTGGCCGGGACAGGGGATCTATGGCTACACCTTC. Its protein is CSASPWPGQGIYGYTF.

To note about this clone: Additional DNA sequences in this sample encode the identical CDR3. V and J are TRBV12-3 or TRBV12-4 and TRBJ2-7; D uncertain. Trimming took 0 bases from V and 3 from J, leaving 3 bases between them. The CDR3 is 12 amino acids. In DNA form, the CDR3 reads TGTGCCAGCAGTTTAGCCGGCTACGAGCAGTACTTC. It codes for CASSLAGYEQYF.

This chain links TRBV19 with TRBJ1-3; 10 nucleotides line up with TRBD1. The V gene end was trimmed by 4 bases and the J gene end by 3 bases; junction bases not matched to a gene: 12. Germline values: CDR1 LNHDA, CDR2 SQIVND (reference sequence). The length of the CDR3 is 18 residues. The CDR3: CASSRGTGALLFGNTIYF. CDR3 sequence (DNA): TGTGCCAGTAGTAGAGGGACAGGGGCCTTACTCTTTGGAAACACCATATATTTT.

The J gene is TRBJ2-3, the V gene TRBV9; 8 bases agree with TRBD2. Germline trimming cut 0 bases from V and 2 bases from J; bases unmatched to any gene: 5. CDR1 SGDLS and CDR2 YYNGEE come from the germline V gene. The CDR3 contains 16 residues. CDR3 residues: CASSVATSAHTDTQYF. CDR3 nucleotide sequence: TGTGCCAGCAGCGTAGCGACTAGCGCCCACACAGATACGCAGTATTTT.

This chain connects TRBV5-8 to TRBJ1-1, with a possible D match to TRBD1 (6 bases). Germline CDR1 reads SGHTS; CDR2 reads YDEGEE. V was cut by 4 bases and J by 4 bases, with 14 bases left in between. The CDR3 consists of 14 residues. For the CDR3, the DNA is TGTGCCAGCAGCCGCAGGGGCCCTGGCACTGAAGCTTTCTTT. Protein product: CASSRRGPGTEAFF.

This rearrangement joins TRBV7-3 to TRBJ2-7; 10 bases are a match to TRBD2. Germline V gene data show CDR1 as SGHTA and CDR2 as FQGTGA. The V and J ends lost 3 bases and 7 bases, in that order; junction bases with no gene match: 6. The CDR3 loop spans 14 amino acids. The CDR3, as DNA: TGTGCCAGCAGCTTGCAACTAGCGGGAAATGAGCAGTACTTC. It codes for CASSLQLAGNEQYF.

As DNA, the CDR3 is TGTGCCACCAGCAGTTTTACTTGGGACTGGCGAGCCTACAATGAGCAGTTCTTC. Protein product: CATSSFTWDWRAYNEQFF. The V call is TRBV15, the J call TRBJ2-1; a weak D match, TRBD2 (6 bases). The CDR3 has 18 residues. Per germline, CDR1 LNHNV and CDR2 YYDKDF (reference sequence). Between the trimmed V and J ends, which lost 3 bases and 2 bases, there was a span of 20 bases.

The J gene is TRBJ2-3, the V gene TRBV4-3; D ambiguous. CDR1 is LGHNA and CDR2 is YSLEER in the germline V gene. CDR3 length: 13 residues. The V and J ends lost 0 bases and 12 bases respectively, with 13 bases between them. The CDR3 spells CASSQDHERTQYF. DNA of the CDR3: TGCGCCAGCAGCCAAGATCATGAGAGAACCCAGTATTTT.

This clone was seen a single time. J is TRBJ2-1 and V is TRBV7-9, with 8 bases lining up with TRBD1. The CDR3 sequence is 12 residues long. Per the germline V gene, CDR1 is SEHNR and CDR2 is FQNEAQ (reference sequence). V lost 5 bases, J lost 9 bases, and 3 bases stayed unmatched. The CDR3 region has the DNA TGTGCCAGCAGCCGCGGGACAGGTGAGCAGTTCTTC. It translates to CASSRGTGEQFF.

The CDR3 DNA sequence: TGTGCCAGCAGTGAAGGGACAGGGGGCATTTCACCCCTCCACTTT. This translates into CASSEGTGGISPLHF. This rearrangement joins TRBV2 to TRBJ1-6; 11 nucleotides line up with TRBD1. Germline values: CDR1 SNHLY, CDR2 FYNNEI. The CDR3 totals 15 residues. Trimming cost V 1 base and J 9 bases; bases outside gene matches: 2. The full variable domain, its missing parts supplied by reference TRBV2 and TRBJ1-6, is EPEVTQTPSHQVTQMGQEVILRCVPISNHLYFYWYRQILGQKVEFLVSFYNNEISEKSEIFDDQFSVERPDGSNFTLKIRSTKLEDSAMYFCASSEGTGGISPLHFGNGTRLTVT.

The CDR3 reads CASSTRVGQWDGYTF. The CDR3, as DNA: TGTGCCAGCAGCACCCGGGTGGGGCAGTGGGATGGCTACACCTTC. This chain joins TRBV7-2 and TRBJ1-2; D may be TRBD1 (5 bases). This CDR3 comprises 15 residues. From germline, CDR1 is SGHTA and CDR2 FQGNSA. V was pared by 5 bases and J by 6 bases, with 19 bases between.

The chain employs TRBV2 and TRBJ2-4, with 8 nucleotides matching TRBD2. Germline V gene data show CDR1 as SNHLY and CDR2 as FYNNEI. J was trimmed by 7 bases and V by 4 bases; bases with no gene match: 6. CDR3 size: 14 residues. CDR3: CASSARQRGNIQYF. The DNA for the CDR3 is TGTGCCAGCAGTGCCCGACAGCGGGGGAACATTCAGTACTTC.

There are a few counts of this clone. The V call is TRBV7-9, the J call TRBJ1-1; no clear D gene. V was cut by 1 base and J by 3 bases, with 12 bases left in between. The CDR3 runs to 15 residues. Germline CDR1 and CDR2: SEHNR and FQNEAQ (reference sequence). The CDR3 sequence: CASSLGTGRDTEAFF. CDR3 in DNA: TGTGCCAGCAGCTTAGGTACGGGAAGGGACACTGAAGCTTTCTTT.

V gene TRBV27 combines with J gene TRBJ1-2; TRBD1 agrees at 7 bases. After removal of 5 bases from V and 2 bases from J, the junction contained 8 bases not matched to a gene. The CDR3 contains 15 residues. Germline loops: CDR1 MNHEY, CDR2 SMNVEV (reference sequence). The CDR3 protein is CASSRTGQMNYGYTF. Written as DNA, the CDR3 is TGTGCCAGCAGTCGGACGGGACAGATGAACTATGGCTACACCTTC.

This clone was observed a handful of times. The rearrangement uses TRBV7-6 and TRBJ2-7; TRBD1 agrees at 7 bases. V shed 0 bases, J shed 0 bases, and the junction held 5 bases outside the gene matches. Germline CDR1 SGHVS, CDR2 FNYEAQ. This CDR3 spans 16 amino acids. DNA for the CDR3: TGTGCCAGCAGCTTAGCCCCGACAGGGTCCTCCTACGAGCAGTACTTC. Its translation is CASSLAPTGSSYEQYF. The variable domain in full, completed from reference TRBV7-6 and TRBJ2-7, reads GAGVSQSPRYKVTKRGQDVALRCDPISGHVSLYWYRQALGQGPEFLTYFNYEAQQDKSGLPNDRFSAERPEGSISTLTIQRTEQRDSAMYRCASSLAPTGSSYEQYFGPGTRLTVT.

The V and J genes are TRBV18 and TRBJ2-7; TRBD2 might be the D (6 bases). Trimming shortened V by 3 bases and J by 5 bases, and 11 bases separated the two germline ends. The CDR3 loop spans 13 amino acids. Germline V CDR1 and CDR2: KGHSH, LQKENI. CDR3 sequence reads: CASSPAGRNEQYF. DNA of the CDR3: TGTGCCAGCTCACCGGCAGGGAGGAACGAGCAGTACTTC.

This rearrangement joins TRBV4-1 to TRBJ1-2; the match to TRBD1 covers 11 bases. This CDR3 has 17 amino acids. J was trimmed by 1 base and V by 1 base; bases with no gene match: 5. Germline lookup yields CDR1 MGHRA and CDR2 YSYEKL. CDR3 loop: CASSQVWTGGLNYGYTF. The CDR3 nucleotides are TGCGCCAGCAGCCAAGTTTGGACAGGGGGCCTTAACTATGGCTACACCTTC.

This chain links TRBV3-1 (or the pseudogene TRBV3-2) with TRBJ2-2; 11 bases are shared with TRBD2. From germline, CDR1 is LGHDT and CDR2 YNNKEL (reference sequence). The CDR3 spans 16 residues. Trimming removed 3 bases from V and 5 bases from J; junction bases left unmatched: 5. The CDR3 sequence is CASSHRLAGGTGELFF. As DNA, the CDR3 is TGTGCCAGCAGCCACCGTCTAGCGGGAGGTACCGGGGAGCTGTTTTTT.

This clone was seen only a few times. The gene calls are TRBV2 and TRBJ1-6; weak D call: TRBD1 (5 bases). Trimming removed 4 bases from V and 6 bases from J, with 7 bases in between. This CDR3 contains 13 residues. Germline CDR1 reads SNHLY; CDR2 reads FYNNEI. The CDR3 DNA sequence: TGTGCCAGCAGTGGACAGCTTAATTCACCCCTCCACTTT. Translation gives CASSGQLNSPLHF.

The J gene is TRBJ2-1, the V gene TRBV6-5; 12 bases match TRBD2. V was pared by 2 bases and J by 1 base, with 0 bases of the junction left unmatched. Germline-derived CDR1 and CDR2 are MNHEY and SVGAGI. The CDR3 is made up of 16 amino acids. The CDR3 sequence: CASSYTSGRSYNEQFF. In DNA, the CDR3 is TGTGCCAGCAGTTACACTAGCGGGAGGTCCTACAATGAGCAGTTCTTC.

This clone is a singleton in its sample. The chain links TRBV3-1 (or the pseudogene TRBV3-2) to TRBJ2-3; 11 bases agree with TRBD2. The CDR3 has 17 residues. V was pared by 6 bases and J by 4 bases, with 12 bases of the junction left unmatched. The germline V gene encodes CDR1 LGHDT and CDR2 YNNKEL (reference sequence). CDR3 sequence: CASSPPRLAGTPDTQYF. CDR3 DNA: TGTGCCAGCAGTCCTCCACGACTAGCGGGGACCCCAGATACGCAGTATTTT.

The chain combines TRBV7-2 with TRBJ2-1, with D hard to call. The germline gives CDR1 SGHTA, CDR2 FQGNSA. Deletions cut 4 bases from V and 0 bases from J, with 16 bases between. The CDR3 extends over 17 amino acids. The CDR3 spells CASSSRIPVNSYNEQFF. CDR3 DNA: TGTGCCAGCAGCTCGAGGATCCCAGTCAACTCCTACAATGAGCAGTTCTTC. Full variable domain (rest looked up from reference TRBV7-2 and TRBJ2-1): GAGVSQSPSNKVTEKGKDVELRCDPISGHTALYWYRQSLGQGLEFLIYFQGNSAPDKSGLPSDRFSAERTGGSVSTLTIQRTQQEDSAVYLCASSSRIPVNSYNEQFFGPGTRLTVL.